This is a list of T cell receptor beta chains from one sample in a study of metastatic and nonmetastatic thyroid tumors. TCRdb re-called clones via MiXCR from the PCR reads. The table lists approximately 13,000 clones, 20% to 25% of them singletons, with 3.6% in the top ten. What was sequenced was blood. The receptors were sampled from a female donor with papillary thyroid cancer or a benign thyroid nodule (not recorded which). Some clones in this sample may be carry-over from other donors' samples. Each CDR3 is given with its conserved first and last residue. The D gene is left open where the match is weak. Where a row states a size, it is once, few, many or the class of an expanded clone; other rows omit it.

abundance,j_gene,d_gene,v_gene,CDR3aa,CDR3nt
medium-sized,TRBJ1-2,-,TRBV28,CASSLGSWGYTF,TGTGCCAGCAGTTTAGGCTCGTGGGGCTACACCTTC
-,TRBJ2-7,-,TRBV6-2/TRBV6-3,CASSIRATALYEQYF,TGTGCCAGCAGCATTAGGGCTACAGCATTATACGAGCAGTACTTC
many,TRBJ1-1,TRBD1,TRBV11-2,CASSNTQGAEAFF,TGTGCCAGCAGCAACACACAGGGGGCAGAAGCTTTCTTT
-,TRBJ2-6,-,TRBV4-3,CASSQSESGANVLTF,TGCGCCAGCAGCCAATCCGAATCCGGGGCCAACGTCCTGACTTTC
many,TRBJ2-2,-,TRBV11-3,CASSPTITENTGELFF,TGTGCCAGCAGCCCGACGATTACAGAAAACACCGGGGAGCTGTTTTTT
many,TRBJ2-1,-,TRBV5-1,CASSLVRVAYNEQFF,TGCGCCAGCAGCTTGGTAAGGGTAGCCTACAATGAGCAGTTCTTC
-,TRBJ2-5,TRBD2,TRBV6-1,CASSEGLAGGAQETQYF,TGTGCCAGCAGTGAGGGACTAGCGGGAGGGGCCCAAGAGACCCAGTACTTC
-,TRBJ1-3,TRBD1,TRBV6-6,CASSYSLQGVGNTIYF,TGTGCCAGCAGTTATTCCCTCCAGGGGGTGGGAAACACCATATATTTT
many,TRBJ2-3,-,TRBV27,CASSQGLVPTDTQYF,TGTGCCAGCAGTCAGGGTTTAGTCCCCACAGATACGCAGTATTTT
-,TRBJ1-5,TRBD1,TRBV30,CAWSEGQGLAQPQHF,TGTGCCTGGAGTGAAGGACAGGGGTTGGCTCAGCCCCAGCATTTT
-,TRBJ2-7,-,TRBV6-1,CASIGGLWGGITYEQYF,TGTGCCAGCATCGGGGGGCTTTGGGGCGGGATTACCTACGAGCAGTACTTC
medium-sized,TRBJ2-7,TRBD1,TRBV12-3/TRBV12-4,CASARTGGLSEQYF,TGTGCCAGCGCCCGGACAGGGGGCCTAAGCGAGCAGTACTTC
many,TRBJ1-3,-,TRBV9,CASTSGQSGNTIYF,TGTGCCAGCACCTCAGGACAATCCGGAAACACCATATATTTT
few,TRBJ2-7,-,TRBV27,CASSLYATGVEQYF,TGTGCCAGCAGTTTGTACGCCACGGGGGTCGAGCAGTACTTC
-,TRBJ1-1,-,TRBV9,CASSVRQINTEAFF,TGTGCCAGTAGCGTAAGACAGATTAACACTGAAGCTTTCTTT
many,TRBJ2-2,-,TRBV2,CASSQNRPNTGELFF,TGTGCCAGCAGTCAAAACAGACCGAACACCGGGGAGCTGTTTTTT
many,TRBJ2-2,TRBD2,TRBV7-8,CASRVSGKGNTGELFF,TGTGCCAGCAGGGTTAGCGGGAAAGGTAACACCGGGGAGCTGTTTTTT
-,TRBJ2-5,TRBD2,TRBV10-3,CAISDPGLAGGRETQYF,TGTGCCATCAGTGACCCGGGACTAGCGGGGGGGCGCGAGACCCAGTACTTC
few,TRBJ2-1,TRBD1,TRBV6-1,CASSNRGLAQFF,TGTGCCAGCAGTAACAGGGGGCTTGCGCAGTTCTTC
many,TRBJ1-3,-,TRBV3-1,CASSQAGNTIYF,TGTGCCAGCAGCCAAGCGGGAAACACCATATATTTT
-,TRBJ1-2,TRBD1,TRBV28,CAISKLGDRQGDYGYTF,TGTGCCATTTCCAAACTCGGGGATAGACAGGGTGACTATGGCTACACCTTC
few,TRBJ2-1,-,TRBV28,CASNIQEGLYNEQFF,TGTGCCAGCAATATACAGGAAGGGCTTTACAATGAGCAGTTCTTC
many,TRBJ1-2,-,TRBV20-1,CSAQLNYGYTF,TGCAGTGCTCAGTTGAACTATGGCTACACCTTC
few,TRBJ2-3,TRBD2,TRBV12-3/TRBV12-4,CASSAGEAGVLGTQYF,TGTGCCAGCAGTGCCGGCGAGGCGGGGGTCCTGGGTACGCAGTATTTT
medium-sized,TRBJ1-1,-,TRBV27,CASSLQAGSTEAFF,TGTGCCAGCAGTCTTCAAGCGGGTAGCACTGAAGCTTTCTTT
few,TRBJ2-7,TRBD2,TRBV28,CASSATSGSTEQYF,TGTGCCAGCAGCGCAACTAGCGGGAGTACTGAGCAGTACTTC
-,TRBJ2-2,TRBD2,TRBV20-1,CSARGTSGYTGELFF,TGTAGTGCTAGAGGGACTAGCGGTTACACCGGGGAGCTGTTTTTT
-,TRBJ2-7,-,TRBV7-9,CASSQGTEYYEQYF,TGTGCCAGCAGCCAAGGGACTGAATACTACGAGCAGTACTTC
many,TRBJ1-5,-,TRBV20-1,CSARDITANQPQHF,TGCAGTGCTAGAGATATAACAGCCAATCAGCCCCAGCATTTT
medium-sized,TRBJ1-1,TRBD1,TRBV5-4,CASRTGGDTEAFF,TGTGCCAGCAGGACAGGGGGCGACACTGAAGCTTTCTTT
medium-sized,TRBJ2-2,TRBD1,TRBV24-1,CATSDRQGARAGELFF,TGTGCCACCAGTGACCGACAGGGGGCGAGGGCCGGGGAGCTGTTTTTT
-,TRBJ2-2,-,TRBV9,CASSVASMSGFGELFF,TGTGCCAGCAGCGTAGCGAGCATGAGTGGTTTCGGGGAGCTGTTTTTT
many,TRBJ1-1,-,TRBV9,CASSDIGGVTEAFF,TGTGCCAGCAGCGACATTGGGGGCGTCACTGAAGCTTTCTTT
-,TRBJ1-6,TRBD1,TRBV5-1,CASSSGQGGNSPLHF,TGCGCCAGCAGCTCAGGACAGGGGGGAAATTCACCCCTCCACTTT
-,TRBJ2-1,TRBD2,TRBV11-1,CASSLALAATNEQFF,TGTGCCAGCAGCTTAGCCCTAGCGGCAACTAATGAGCAGTTCTTC
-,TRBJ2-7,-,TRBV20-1,CSARDFDRSSYEQYF,TGCAGTGCTAGAGATTTCGACAGGAGCTCCTACGAGCAGTACTTC
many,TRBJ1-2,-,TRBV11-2,CASSLASGIYGYTF,TGTGCCAGCAGCTTAGCATCAGGGATCTATGGCTACACCTTC
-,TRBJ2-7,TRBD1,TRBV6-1,CASLRASFEGAEQYF,TGTGCCAGCCTCAGAGCGTCCTTCGAGGGGGCCGAGCAGTACTTC
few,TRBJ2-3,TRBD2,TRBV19,CASSNLAGASDTQYF,TGTGCCAGTAGTAATCTAGCGGGAGCTTCAGATACGCAGTATTTT
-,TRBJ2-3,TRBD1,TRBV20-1,CSARYQGVSTDTQYF,TGCAGTGCTAGGTACCAGGGGGTGTCCACAGATACGCAGTATTTT
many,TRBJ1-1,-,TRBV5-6,CASSLAALREAFF,TGTGCCAGCAGCTTGGCCGCCTTACGTGAAGCTTTCTTT
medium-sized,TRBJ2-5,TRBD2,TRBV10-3,CAISDPGLAGGRETQYF,TGTGCCATCAGTGATCCGGGACTAGCGGGGGGGCGGGAGACCCAGTACTTC
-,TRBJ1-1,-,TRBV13,CASSLGGRTEAFF,TGTGCCAGCAGCTTGGGGGGGAGGACTGAAGCTTTCTTT
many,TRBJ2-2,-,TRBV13,CASSLLNTGELFF,TGTGCCAGCAGCTTACTAAACACCGGGGAGCTGTTTTTT
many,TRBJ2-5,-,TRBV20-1,CSATAGSQETQYF,TGCAGTGCTACAGCAGGCAGCCAAGAGACCCAGTACTTC
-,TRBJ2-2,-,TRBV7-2,CASRRVTGNTGELFF,TGTGCCAGCAGAAGGGTGACAGGGAACACCGGGGAGCTGTTTTTT
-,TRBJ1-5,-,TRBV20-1,CSASVPGIISNQPQHF,TGCAGTGCTAGCGTCCCAGGGATAATTAGCAATCAGCCCCAGCATTTT
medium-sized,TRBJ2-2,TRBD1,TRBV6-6,CASSYSSTGEFTGELFF,TGTGCCAGCAGTTACTCGAGTACAGGGGAGTTCACCGGGGAGCTGTTTTTT
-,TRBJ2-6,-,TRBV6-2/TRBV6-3,CASSYNSGANVLTF,TGTGCCAGCAGCTACAACTCTGGGGCCAACGTCCTGACTTTC
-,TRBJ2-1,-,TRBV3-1,CASSHDRFNEQFF,TGTGCCAGCAGCCATGACAGGTTTAATGAGCAGTTCTTC
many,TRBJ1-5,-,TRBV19,CASSVTGYGHFQPQHF,TGTGCCAGTAGTGTTACAGGATACGGGCATTTTCAGCCCCAGCATTTT
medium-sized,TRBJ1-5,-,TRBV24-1,CATSDLQGTPQHF,TGTGCCACCAGTGATTTACAGGGTACGCCCCAGCATTTT
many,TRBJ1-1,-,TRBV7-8,CASSFGTRGGTEAFF,TGTGCCAGCAGTTTTGGGACGCGTGGAGGCACTGAAGCTTTCTTT
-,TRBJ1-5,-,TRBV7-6,CASSSGPQWSNQTQHF,TGTGCCAGCAGCTCCGGACCTCAGTGGAGCAATCAGACCCAGCATTTT
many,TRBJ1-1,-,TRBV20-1,CSARDIEERRAFF,TGCAGTGCTAGAGATATTGAAGAACGGAGGGCTTTCTTT